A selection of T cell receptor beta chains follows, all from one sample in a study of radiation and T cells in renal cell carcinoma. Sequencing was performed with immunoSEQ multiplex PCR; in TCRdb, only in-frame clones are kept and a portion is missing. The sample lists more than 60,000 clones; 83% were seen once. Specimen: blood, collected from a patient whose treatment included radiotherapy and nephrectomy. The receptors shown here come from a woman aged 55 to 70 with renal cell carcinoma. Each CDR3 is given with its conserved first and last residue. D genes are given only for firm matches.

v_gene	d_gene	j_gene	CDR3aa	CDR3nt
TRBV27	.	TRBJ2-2	CASSRVGEDGELFF	TGTGCCAGCAGCAGAGTCGGGGAAGACGGGGAGCTGTTTTTT
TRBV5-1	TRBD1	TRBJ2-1	CASSSGQGFYNEQFF	TGCGCCAGCAGCTCGGGACAGGGTTTCTACAATGAGCAGTTCTTC
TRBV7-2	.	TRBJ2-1	CASSLDDVDEQFF	TGTGCCAGCAGCTTAGACGATGTGGATGAGCAGTTCTTC
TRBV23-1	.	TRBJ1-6	CASSQSGPWQGTSSYNSPLHF	TGCGCCAGCAGTCAATCGGGCCCCTGGCAGGGGACAAGCTCCTATAATTCACCCCTCCACTTT
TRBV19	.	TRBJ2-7	CASSSAAGTEQYF	TGTGCCAGTAGTTCCGCGGCCGGCACCGAGCAGTACTTC
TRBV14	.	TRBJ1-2	CASSQDSDVYGYTF	TGTGCCAGCAGCCAAGATTCTGATGTTTATGGCTACACCTTC
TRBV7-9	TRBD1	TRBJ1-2	CASSLRTGVGGYTF	TGTGCCAGCAGCCTAAGGACAGGGGTCGGTGGCTACACCTTC
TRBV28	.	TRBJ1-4	CASSFIDGQGSEKLFF	TGTGCCAGCAGTTTTATTGACGGGCAGGGAAGTGAAAAACTGTTTTTT
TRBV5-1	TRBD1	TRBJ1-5	CASSFDRGPQHF	TGCGCCAGCAGTTTTGACAGGGGGCCCCAGCATTTT
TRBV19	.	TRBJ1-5	CASSIGAGGRGSNQPQHF	TGTGCCAGTAGTATAGGAGCGGGGGGGCGTGGAAGCAATCAGCCCCAGCATTTT